The 27 T cell receptor beta chains listed next were all sequenced from one sample in a study of human T cells and chemical hapten exposure. TCRdb re-analysed the RACE reads in MiXCR, keeping a single row per CDR3 protein. In the table there are 300,000 to 350,000 distinct CDR3 sequences, around 7% of which are singletons. This sample's time point: patch test 1, 2 weeks after DPC sensitization. Treatment reported: therapeutic diphenylcyclopropenone sensitization with weekly scalp DPC. The source material was whole blood, sampled in connection with sensitization to the hapten diphenylcyclopropenone (DPC). The receptors were sampled from a woman under 30 with alopecia areata. Some clones in this sample may be carry-over from other donors' samples.

This clonotype was seen ten or more times. The chain employs TRBV10-3 and TRBJ1-6, with TRBD1 matching over 9 bases. J was trimmed by 4 bases and V by 6 bases; bases with no gene match: 7. Germline V gene lookup returns CDR1 ENHRY and CDR2 SYGVKD. This CDR3 is built from 16 residues. Here the CDR3 DNA reads TGTGCCATCAGCGCGGGGACAGGGCCTTATAATTCACCCCTCCACTTT. It encodes CAISAGTGPYNSPLHF.

This clonotype came up a few times. The V and J genes are TRBV12-3 or TRBV12-4 and TRBJ1-5; 8 nucleotides align to TRBD1. The CDR3 loop spans 14 amino acids. The V segment lost 5 bases and the J segment 5 bases; nucleotides outside the gene matches: 5. CDR3: CASSRTGFDQPQHF. The DNA for the CDR3 is TGTGCCAGCAGTCGGACAGGGTTCGATCAGCCCCAGCATTTT.

Ten or more counts support this clonotype. The chain combines TRBV28 with TRBJ1-1; weak D call: TRBD1 (6 bases). The CDR3 extends over 15 amino acids. Trimming removed 2 bases at V and 1 base at J, with 11 bases between. CDR1 and CDR2 from the germline V gene are MDHEN and SYDVKM. CDR3 sequence reads: CASSLTGIENTEAFF. The CDR3 DNA reads TGTGCCAGCAGTTTAACAGGGATAGAGAACACTGAAGCTTTCTTT.

J is TRBJ1-5 and V is TRBV20-1; D is uncertain. This CDR3 comprises 15 residues. The V gene's germline CDR1 is DFQATT and CDR2 SNEGSKA (reference sequence). V lost 5 bases and J lost 7, with 21 bases in between. The CDR3 here is CSAAGWPGSAQPQHF. CDR3 nucleotides: TGCAGTGCTGCGGGGTGGCCGGGTTCGGCCCAGCCCCAGCATTTT.

This chain connects TRBV7-9 to TRBJ1-2; D might be TRBD1 (5 bases). Trimming removed 0 bases from V and 6 bases from J, with 17 bases in between. CDR1 is SEHNR, CDR2 FQNEAQ, per germline (reference sequence). CDR3 size: 16 residues. CDR3 nucleotide sequence: TGTGCCAGCAGCTTAGCGCGAGGGGAGTTAAGAAATGGCTACACCTTC. Amino acid sequence: CASSLARGELRNGYTF.

This clonotype was found many times. This chain joins TRBV18 and TRBJ2-4, with D unclear. Deletions cut 4 bases from V and 0 bases from J, with 10 bases between. Per the germline V gene, CDR1 is KGHSH and CDR2 is LQKENI. The CDR3 runs 15 residues. Here the CDR3 DNA reads TGTGCCAGCTCACAGGACGGGCTAGCCAAAAACATTCAGTACTTC. Translating it yields CASSQDGLAKNIQYF.

A few counts support this clonotype. V usage is TRBV20-1 and J usage is TRBJ1-1; D is possibly TRBD1 (5 bases). This CDR3 contains 11 residues. Germline CDR1 and CDR2: DFQATT and SNEGSKA (reference sequence). The CDR3 sequence: CSLRGVTEAFF. The CDR3 region has the DNA TGCAGCCTCCGAGGGGTCACTGAAGCTTTCTTT.

At least ten counts were recorded for this clonotype. The chain has TRBV4-2 and TRBJ2-3; D is uncertain. The CDR3 runs to 16 residues. Trimming left V 0 bases short and J 0 bases short, with 10 bases between. Per germline, CDR1 LGHNA and CDR2 YNFKEQ. The CDR3 spells CASSQDFGPSTDTQYF. CDR3 in DNA: TGTGCCAGCAGCCAAGATTTTGGCCCTAGCACAGATACGCAGTATTTT.

This clonotype was seen ten or more times. V gene TRBV12-3 or TRBV12-4 combines with J gene TRBJ2-6; D is uncertain. The length of the CDR3 is 14 residues. Trimming took off 3 bases at V and 0 bases at J, with 3 bases between the two ends. CDR3 coding DNA: TGTGCCAGCAGTTTCACCTCTGGGGCCAACGTCCTGACTTTC. It translates to CASSFTSGANVLTF.

This clonotype was counted a few times. The chain joins TRBV15 to TRBJ1-5; D might be TRBD1 (5 bases). Germline V gives CDR1 LNHNV, CDR2 YYDKDF (reference sequence). The CDR3 extends over 16 amino acids. V was clipped by 5 bases and J by 2 bases, with 16 bases between them. CDR3 region: CATSGLSGGGNQPQHF. CDR3 bases: TGTGCCACCAGCGGACTGTCGGGAGGGGGCAATCAGCCCCAGCATTTT. The full variable domain, its missing parts supplied by reference TRBV15 and TRBJ1-5, is DAMVIQNPRYQVTQFGKPVTLSCSQTLNHNVMYWYQQKSSQAPKLLFHYYDKDFNNEADTPDNFQSRRPNTSFCFLDIRSPGLGDTAMYLCATSGLSGGGNQPQHFGDGTRLSIL.

This clonotype was observed many times. The chain employs TRBV12-3 or TRBV12-4 and TRBJ1-3, with TRBD1 matching over 9 bases. This CDR3 comprises 16 residues. V trimming: 4 bases; J trimming: 2 bases; junction bases outside the gene matches: 6. CDR3: CASSWDRENPGNTIYF. CDR3 DNA sequence: TGTGCCAGCAGTTGGGACAGGGAGAACCCTGGAAACACCATATATTTT.

This clonotype was found a few times. The chain uses TRBV9 and TRBJ2-5; D might be TRBD2 (7 bases). CDR1 SGDLS and CDR2 YYNGEE come from the germline V gene. The CDR3 is 16 amino acids. The ends were cut back, 0 bases at V and 3 bases at J, with 15 bases in the middle. DNA of the CDR3: TGTGCCAGCAGCGTAGGGCGGGGGCAAGCCGAAGAGACCCAGTACTTC. Translation: CASSVGRGQAEETQYF.

The chain uses TRBV5-1 and TRBJ1-1, with 7 nucleotides matching TRBD1. The CDR3 loop spans 14 amino acids. Germline V gives CDR1 SGHRS, CDR2 YFSETQ. V lost 0 bases to trimming and J lost 4 bases; unmatched junction nucleotides: 3. The CDR3 here is CASSLADRATEAFF. As DNA, the CDR3 is TGCGCCAGCAGCTTGGCCGACAGGGCCACTGAAGCTTTCTTT. Full variable domain (rest looked up from reference TRBV5-1 and TRBJ1-1): KAGVTQTPRYLIKTRGQQVTLSCSPISGHRSVSWYQQTPGQGLQFLFEYFSETQRNKGNFPGRFSGRQFSNSRSEMNVSTLELGDSALYLCASSLADRATEAFFGQGTRLTVV.

The chain couples TRBV13 to TRBJ2-3, with D unresolved. Germline loops: CDR1 PRHDT, CDR2 FYEKMQ (reference sequence). CDR3 size: 15 residues. V lost 6 bases and J lost 2, with 15 bases in between. The CDR3 sequence: CASSAPGSFTDTQYF. For the CDR3, the DNA is TGTGCCAGCAGTGCTCCAGGAAGCTTCACAGATACGCAGTATTTT. The variable domain in full, completed from reference TRBV13 and TRBJ2-3, reads AAGVIQSPRHLIKEKRETATLKCYPIPRHDTVYWYQQGPGQDPQFLISFYEKMQSDKGSIPDRFSAQQFSDYHSELNMSSLELGDSALYFCASSAPGSFTDTQYFGPGTRLTVL.

In this sample, this clonotype turned up many times. The chain couples TRBV4-3 to TRBJ1-2, with D possibly matching TRBD1 (5 bases). The CDR3 loop spans 16 amino acids. V gave up 0 bases and J gave up 7 bases, with 18 bases separating them. Germline CDR1 is LGHNA and CDR2 is YSLEER. CDR3 in amino acids: CASSQDPGGAPGGYTF. CDR3 bases: TGCGCCAGCAGCCAAGACCCCGGAGGGGCGCCTGGTGGCTACACCTTC.

V is TRBV4-3 and J is TRBJ2-1; TRBD2 agrees at 14 bases. Trimming removed 4 bases from V and 7 bases from J; junction bases left unmatched: 6. The CDR3 spans 16 residues. The germline V gene has CDR1 LGHNA and CDR2 YSLEER. The CDR3 loop reads CASSRETSGGGNEQFF. The CDR3 DNA sequence: TGCGCCAGCAGCCGCGAGACTAGCGGGGGGGGGAATGAGCAGTTCTTC.

This clonotype was seen a few times. This chain links TRBV29-1 with TRBJ1-4; 7 bases are shared with TRBD1. Losses at the gene ends were 5 bases for V and 7 bases for J; bases not matched to a gene: 10. Germline V gene data show CDR1 as SQVTM and CDR2 as ANQGSEA. The CDR3 loop spans 14 amino acids. This CDR3 is CSVLTGAGGEKLFF. Written as DNA, the CDR3 is TGCAGCGTTCTTACAGGGGCCGGAGGTGAAAAACTGTTTTTT.

The chain combines TRBV7-2 with TRBJ1-6; unclear D gene. V lost 9 bases, J lost 0 bases, and 12 bases lay in between. CDR1 is SGHTA, CDR2 FQGNSA, per germline. The CDR3 is 15 amino acids. The CDR3 coding sequence is TGTGCCAGTAGAGCGGCAATCTCCTATAATTCACCCCTCCACTTT. Translation gives CASRAAISYNSPLHF.

This clonotype was recorded at least ten times. The CDR3 DNA reads TGTGCCAGCAGCCGGACAGGGTATGAGCCCCAGCATTTT. It yields the protein CASSRTGYEPQHF. This chain uses TRBV7-2 with TRBJ1-5; TRBD1 matches at 8 bases. J gave up 8 bases and V 5 bases, and 5 bases lay outside the gene matches. In germline, CDR1 is SGHTA, CDR2 FQGNSA. The CDR3 has 13 residues.

This clonotype was recorded many times. The CDR3 DNA reads TGTGCCAGCAAGGCGACAGGGGGGGATGGGGCCAACGTCCTGACTTTC. Protein sequence: CASKATGGDGANVLTF. The gene calls are TRBV6-4 and TRBJ2-6; 9 positions match TRBD1. J gave up 3 bases and V 7 bases, and 7 bases lay outside the gene matches. Looked up from germline, CDR1 is MRHNA and CDR2 is SNTAGT. The CDR3 contains 16 residues.

This clonotype has at least ten counts. This chain uses TRBV7-6 with TRBJ2-1; D remains ambiguous. Per the germline V gene, CDR1 is SGHVS and CDR2 is FNYEAQ. Trimming removed 0 bases at V and 8 bases at J, with 5 bases between. The CDR3 extends over 12 amino acids. This CDR3 reads CASSLANDEQFF. The CDR3 nucleotides are TGTGCCAGCAGCTTAGCGAATGATGAGCAGTTCTTC.

V gene TRBV27 combines with J gene TRBJ1-6; TRBD1 matches at 7 bases. CDR1 and CDR2 (germline): MNHEY, SMNVEV (reference sequence). This CDR3 spans 15 amino acids. J gave up 7 bases and V 2 bases, and 5 bases lay outside the gene matches. The CDR3 is CASSLKGAANSPLHF. CDR3 nucleotide sequence: TGTGCCAGCAGTTTAAAGGGGGCGGCCAATTCACCCCTCCACTTT.

This clonotype was seen a few times. This chain uses TRBV29-1 with TRBJ2-7; weak D call: TRBD1 (5 bases). This CDR3 contains 14 residues. Between the trimmed V and J ends, which lost 3 bases and 2 bases, there was a span of 14 bases. Germline V CDR1 and CDR2: SQVTM, ANQGSEA. CDR3 in amino acids: CSVDPGTGTYEQYF. The CDR3 coding sequence is TGCAGCGTTGACCCTGGAACAGGCACCTACGAGCAGTACTTC.

The chain is built from TRBV6-5 and TRBJ1-6, with D possibly TRBD1 on 5 matching bases. CDR1 is MNHEY, CDR2 SVGAGI, per germline. The CDR3 spans 17 residues. Trimming took off 0 bases at V and 6 bases at J, with 15 bases between the two ends. For the CDR3, the DNA is TGTGCCAGCAGTTACTCGAGTATGGGGGGTGGTAATTCACCCCTCCACTTT. Residues: CASSYSSMGGGNSPLHF.

In this sample, this clonotype turned up many times. This rearrangement joins TRBV20-1 to TRBJ1-6; 7 bases match TRBD1. This CDR3 has 14 residues. Germline CDR1 DFQATT, CDR2 SNEGSKA (reference sequence). V trimming: 3 bases; J trimming: 5 bases; junction bases outside the gene matches: 4. The CDR3 bases are TGCAGTGCTAGCTATCAGGGGGATAATTCACCCCTCCACTTT. It specifies CSASYQGDNSPLHF.

This clonotype was picked up many times. The chain recombines TRBV10-3 with TRBJ1-1, with TRBD1 as a possible D gene (6 bases). Germline CDR1 ENHRY, CDR2 SYGVKD. V lost 0 bases and J 5 bases, leaving 13 bases between the germline ends. CDR3 length: 15 residues. The CDR3 sequence: CAISESGQGNTEAFF. The CDR3 nucleotides read TGTGCCATCAGTGAGTCGGGGCAGGGGAATACTGAAGCTTTCTTT.

This clonotype was counted at least ten times. V is TRBV3-1 and J is TRBJ2-5; D perhaps matches TRBD2 (5 bases). This CDR3 comprises 15 residues. Trimming took off 2 bases at V and 2 bases at J, with 12 bases between the two ends. CDR1 is LGHDT, CDR2 YNNKEL, per germline (reference sequence). The CDR3 DNA reads as TGTGCCAGCAGCCAACTGGGCTCGGGGCAAGAGACCCAGTACTTC. Protein: CASSQLGSGQETQYF.